This record looks at one T cell receptor beta chain sequence and its context. This entry belongs to a study of T-cell memory formation after mild COVID-19. The CDR3 covers 15 residues. V lost 6 bases and J lost 3; bases outside the gene matches: 7. Germline assignment: CDR1 KGHDR and CDR2 SFDVKD. TCRdb re-analysed the 5' RACE reads in MiXCR, keeping a single row per CDR3 protein. The sample shows 120,000 or so distinct CDR3 sequences, more than 15% of them seen only once. The rearrangement links TRBV24-1 to TRBJ2-4, with 7 bases identical to TRBD2. This sequence originates from a man aged 18 to 30 who had mild COVID-19 (a few samples of this study predate the infection). Cell type and time point are not known. The sequenced sample was PBMCs or a T cell subset sorted from them (not recorded which). The CDR3 is CATSTAERDKNIQYF. The DNA for the CDR3 is TGTGCCACCAGTACGGCAGAGCGGGACAAAAACATTCAGTACTTC.